A selection of T cell receptor beta chains follows, all from one sample in a study of vaccination and CD4 T cells after COVID-19. The antigens these receptors bind are not known. TCRdb analysed the PCR reads with MiXCR anew, one entry per CDR3 protein. The table has roughly 10,000 distinct CDR3 sequences, 34% seen once. Material for sequencing was CD4+ T cells from blood, cultured in vitro. The receptor set was obtained from a human donor in good health. Each CDR3 is given without its conserved first and last residue. A D gene is named only where the DNA matches it firmly.

d_gene: .
v_gene: TRBV7-8
j_gene: TRBJ1-1
CDR3aa: ASSPNPTVNTEAF

d_gene: .
v_gene: TRBV10-3
j_gene: TRBJ2-7
CDR3aa: ASQGDRPEQY

d_gene: .
v_gene: TRBV5-4
j_gene: TRBJ2-7
CDR3aa: ASSLVDMYEQY

d_gene: .
v_gene: TRBV27
j_gene: TRBJ1-2
CDR3aa: ASSLLARETMGYT

d_gene: TRBD1
v_gene: TRBV6-2/TRBV6-3
j_gene: TRBJ2-7
CDR3aa: ASTRTGIAYEQY

d_gene: .
v_gene: TRBV20-1
j_gene: TRBJ1-1
CDR3aa: SALSRAPEAF

d_gene: .
v_gene: TRBV7-8
j_gene: TRBJ1-5
CDR3aa: ASSLVSSMGNQPQH

d_gene: TRBD2
v_gene: TRBV11-2
j_gene: TRBJ2-3
CDR3aa: ASSLDPQAGETDTQY

d_gene: .
v_gene: TRBV20-1
j_gene: TRBJ1-2
CDR3aa: SARGGNYGYT

d_gene: .
v_gene: TRBV6-2/TRBV6-3
j_gene: TRBJ2-1
CDR3aa: ASSYFGDEQF

d_gene: .
v_gene: TRBV25-1
j_gene: TRBJ1-1
CDR3aa: AIGGRDVGEAF

d_gene: TRBD2
v_gene: TRBV27
j_gene: TRBJ2-7
CDR3aa: ASSLVGGSYEQY

d_gene: .
v_gene: TRBV20-1
j_gene: TRBJ2-7
CDR3aa: SAQRGEQY

d_gene: .
v_gene: TRBV20-1
j_gene: TRBJ1-5
CDR3aa: SASRGGGFNQPQH

d_gene: .
v_gene: TRBV27
j_gene: TRBJ1-2
CDR3aa: ASSFSPSSTANYGYT

d_gene: .
v_gene: TRBV5-1
j_gene: TRBJ2-5
CDR3aa: ASSLIPEETQY

d_gene: TRBD1
v_gene: TRBV5-6
j_gene: TRBJ2-1
CDR3aa: ASSLAGGTYNEQF

d_gene: TRBD1
v_gene: TRBV29-1
j_gene: TRBJ2-7
CDR3aa: SGGQGYEQY

d_gene: .
v_gene: TRBV7-2
j_gene: TRBJ2-4
CDR3aa: ASSLQRLAKNIQY

d_gene: TRBD2
v_gene: TRBV6-2/TRBV6-3
j_gene: TRBJ2-2
CDR3aa: ASSGLAGGPGTGELF

d_gene: TRBD2
v_gene: TRBV19
j_gene: TRBJ2-2
CDR3aa: ASRLGTGGYTGELF

d_gene: TRBD2
v_gene: TRBV20-1
j_gene: TRBJ2-3
CDR3aa: SAMPTSSTDTQY

d_gene: .
v_gene: TRBV4-2
j_gene: TRBJ1-4
CDR3aa: ASSQEGRGDEKLF

d_gene: .
v_gene: TRBV5-1
j_gene: TRBJ1-1
CDR3aa: ASSRSLMNTEAF

d_gene: .
v_gene: TRBV27
j_gene: TRBJ1-5
CDR3aa: ASSIIGEPQH

d_gene: TRBD2
v_gene: TRBV4-3
j_gene: TRBJ2-7
CDR3aa: ASSLKRTSGSPYEQY

d_gene: .
v_gene: TRBV10-3
j_gene: TRBJ2-2
CDR3aa: AISESGSGYTGELF

d_gene: .
v_gene: TRBV5-1
j_gene: TRBJ2-3
CDR3aa: ASSLEAGFSDTQY

d_gene: .
v_gene: TRBV20-1
j_gene: TRBJ1-6
CDR3aa: SAEIGGSPLH

d_gene: TRBD1
v_gene: TRBV19
j_gene: TRBJ2-7
CDR3aa: ASSGITGQDVLGEQY

d_gene: TRBD1
v_gene: TRBV10-3
j_gene: TRBJ2-7
CDR3aa: AIRETGGTYEQY

d_gene: .
v_gene: TRBV28
j_gene: TRBJ2-1
CDR3aa: ASSPPLRTAEF

d_gene: .
v_gene: TRBV6-1
j_gene: TRBJ2-4
CDR3aa: ASRGGGAKNIQY

d_gene: TRBD1
v_gene: TRBV6-2/TRBV6-3
j_gene: TRBJ2-7
CDR3aa: ASTGTGIAYEQY

d_gene: TRBD1
v_gene: TRBV5-1
j_gene: TRBJ1-2
CDR3aa: ASSLGGTGYYGYT

d_gene: TRBD1
v_gene: TRBV6-2/TRBV6-3
j_gene: TRBJ2-6
CDR3aa: ASAMRQGVSGANVLT

d_gene: TRBD1
v_gene: TRBV6-4
j_gene: TRBJ2-3
CDR3aa: ASSDRVGSDTQY

d_gene: TRBD1
v_gene: TRBV28
j_gene: TRBJ1-1
CDR3aa: ASRSVDRAASEAF

d_gene: .
v_gene: TRBV20-1
j_gene: TRBJ2-7
CDR3aa: SALPLDQYEQY

d_gene: .
v_gene: TRBV12-3/TRBV12-4
j_gene: TRBJ2-3
CDR3aa: ASRFRVGTSPTDTQY

d_gene: TRBD1
v_gene: TRBV29-1
j_gene: TRBJ1-6
CDR3aa: SAQQGRDNSPLH

d_gene: TRBD1
v_gene: TRBV20-1
j_gene: TRBJ2-1
CDR3aa: SARNGQGEIGQF

d_gene: TRBD1
v_gene: TRBV30
j_gene: TRBJ1-2
CDR3aa: AWRRQGAREGYT

d_gene: .
v_gene: TRBV5-1
j_gene: TRBJ2-3
CDR3aa: ASTSGRAGPDTQY

d_gene: .
v_gene: TRBV10-1
j_gene: TRBJ1-3
CDR3aa: ASRDRFSGNTIY

d_gene: TRBD1
v_gene: TRBV9
j_gene: TRBJ1-2
CDR3aa: ASSAPRGQGYGYT

d_gene: .
v_gene: TRBV10-3
j_gene: TRBJ1-5
CDR3aa: AISERTPNSNQPQH

d_gene: .
v_gene: TRBV21-1
j_gene: TRBJ2-7
CDR3aa: ASSKGGQGHSHEQY

d_gene: .
v_gene: TRBV7-3
j_gene: TRBJ2-2
CDR3aa: ASSWGRFRDTGELF

d_gene: .
v_gene: TRBV11-2
j_gene: TRBJ1-1
CDR3aa: ASSLILNTEAF

d_gene: .
v_gene: TRBV6-1
j_gene: TRBJ2-2
CDR3aa: ASSIQMGGELF

d_gene: TRBD1
v_gene: TRBV20-1
j_gene: TRBJ2-3
CDR3aa: SVGGQAMSTDTQY